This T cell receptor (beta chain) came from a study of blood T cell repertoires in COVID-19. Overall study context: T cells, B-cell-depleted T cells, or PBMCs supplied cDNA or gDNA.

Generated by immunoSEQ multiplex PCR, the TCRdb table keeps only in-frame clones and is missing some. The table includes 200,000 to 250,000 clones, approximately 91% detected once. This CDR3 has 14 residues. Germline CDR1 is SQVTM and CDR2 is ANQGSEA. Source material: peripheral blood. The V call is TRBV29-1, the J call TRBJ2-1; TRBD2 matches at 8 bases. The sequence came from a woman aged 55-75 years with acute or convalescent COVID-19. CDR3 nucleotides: TGCACCTCGTCGTCGCTAGCGGGCTACAATGAGCAGTTCTTC. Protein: CTSSSLAGYNEQFF.